The 7 T cell receptor beta chains below were found in one sample sequenced in a study of shared clonotypes between healthy human individuals. The repertoire was sequenced with immunoSEQ multiplex PCR; TCRdb's copy has only in-frame clones and lacks some. The table has 2 million to 2.5 million clones, about 95% seen once; the top ten hold 0.85% to 1.3%. Naive-designated CD8 cells lacked CD45RO, were positively enriched for CCR7, and omitted terminally differentiated effector memory CD45RA+ cells. Material: naive CD8+ T cells sorted from blood. Every receptor here comes from a man between 18 and 35 years old in good health.

Comments on this clone: The identical CDR3 is also encoded by other nucleotide sequences in the sample. The chain employs TRBV7-9 and TRBJ1-5; D gene uncertain. Looked up from germline, CDR1 is SEHNR and CDR2 is FQNEAQ (reference sequence). The CDR3 extends over 13 amino acids. V was clipped by 1 base and J by 7 bases, with 8 bases between them. The CDR3 here is CASSLGGLQPQHF. Here the CDR3 DNA reads TGTGCCAGCAGCTTAGGAGGCCTACAGCCCCAGCATTTT.

The chain couples TRBV30 to TRBJ1-2; a weak D match, TRBD1 (6 bases). Germline V gives CDR1 GTSNPN, CDR2 SVGIG (reference sequence). V dropped 5 bases and J dropped 3 bases, with 16 bases sitting between them. The CDR3 is made up of 14 amino acids. The CDR3 DNA is TGTGCCTGGGCGACAGGTTTTTTTGACTATGGCTACACCTTC. Protein product: CAWATGFFDYGYTF.

The rearrangement joins TRBV11-2 to TRBJ2-1; 8 bases are shared with TRBD2. V shed 3 bases, J shed 3 bases, and the junction held 1 base outside the gene matches. This CDR3 contains 14 residues. CDR1 is SGHAT, CDR2 FQNNGV, per germline. CDR3 DNA: TGTGCCAGCAGCTTTAGCGGGATCTACAATGAGCAGTTCTTC. Its translation is CASSFSGIYNEQFF.

The chain uses TRBV11-3 and TRBJ2-5; 9 bases line up with TRBD2. CDR3 length: 19 amino acids. The V segment lost 5 bases and the J segment 3 bases; nucleotides outside the gene matches: 19. The germline V gene has CDR1 SGHNT and CDR2 YENEEA. The CDR3 sequence: CASSPPGGGGRALKETQYF. The CDR3 nucleotides are TGTGCCAGCAGCCCACCTGGGGGAGGCGGGAGGGCGCTTAAAGAGACCCAGTACTTC.

V gene TRBV5-6 combines with J gene TRBJ2-1, with 8 bases that match TRBD2. V shed 0 bases, J shed 2 bases, and the junction held 4 bases outside the gene matches. Germline-derived CDR1 and CDR2 are SGHDT and YYEEEE. The CDR3 length is 16 residues. The CDR3 sequence: CASSLATAGAYNEQFF. In DNA form, the CDR3 reads TGTGCCAGCAGCTTGGCCACAGCGGGAGCCTACAATGAGCAGTTCTTC.

Note on this clone: Other DNA sequences of this sample code for an identical CDR3. The chain employs TRBV9 and TRBJ2-1; a weak D match, TRBD2 (6 bases). The CDR3 is 13 amino acids. The ends were cut back, 3 bases at V and 4 bases at J, with 8 bases in the middle. CDR1 SGDLS and CDR2 YYNGEE come from the germline V gene. CDR3 sequence (DNA): TGTGCCAGCAGCGCGGGACTTTACAATGAGCAGTTCTTC. It encodes CASSAGLYNEQFF.

This clone was seen only a few times. The sample has other DNA sequences that encode this CDR3 too. This chain connects TRBV28 to TRBJ2-7; the D is unclear. The V end was cut by 3 bases, the J end by 4 bases, with 7 bases between. The V gene's germline CDR1 is MDHEN and CDR2 SYDVKM. The CDR3 consists of 12 residues. The CDR3 nucleotides are TGTGCCAGCAGTTTCCGTACTTACGAGCAGTACTTC. Translation: CASSFRTYEQYF.